Below are 21 T cell receptor beta chains sequenced from a single sample in a study of shared clonotypes between healthy human individuals. Clones were read by immunoSEQ multiplex PCR, and TCRdb kept only the in-frame ones, dropping some. The data hold about 2 million clones, with less than 95% observed a single time. The naive CD8 subset, CD45RO-negative cells positively selected for CCR7, excluded terminally differentiated effector memory CD45RA+ cells. The sample consisted of naive CD8+ T cells sorted from blood. The source of these receptors is a young man in good health.

The V gene is TRBV4-3, the J gene TRBJ2-1; 9 positions agree with TRBD2. Germline trimming cut 3 bases from V and 4 bases from J; bases unmatched to any gene: 10. CDR1 and CDR2 from the germline V gene are LGHNA and YSLEER. The CDR3 sequence is 17 residues long. The CDR3 reads CASSQRAAGGPYNEQFF. The CDR3, as DNA: TGCGCCAGCAGCCAGCGGGCGGCGGGAGGGCCTTACAATGAGCAGTTCTTC.

The V gene is TRBV6-5, the J gene TRBJ2-5; the match to TRBD2 covers 12 bases. V lost 5 bases to trimming and J lost 2 bases; unmatched junction nucleotides: 3. Germline V gene data show CDR1 as MNHEY and CDR2 as SVGAGI. The CDR3 length is 15 residues. CDR3 DNA sequence: TGTGCCAGCAGTGGACTAGCGGGGAGTCAAGAGACCCAGTACTTC. This gives the protein CASSGLAGSQETQYF.

This clone occurred once. This chain connects TRBV4-3 to TRBJ2-3; 10 bases align to TRBD1. The trim removed 1 base at V and 5 bases at J, leaving 3 bases unmatched. The CDR3 covers 15 residues. CDR1 LGHNA and CDR2 YSLEER come from the germline V gene. CDR3 protein: CASSQAGTGVDTQYF. The CDR3 DNA reads as TGCGCCAGCAGCCAAGCTGGGACAGGGGTAGATACGCAGTATTTT.

To note about this clone: Other DNA sequences in the same sample also yield this CDR3. This sequence joins TRBV2 and TRBJ2-7, with D possibly being TRBD1 or TRBD2 (6 bases each). Germline V lookup: CDR1 SNHLY, CDR2 FYNNEI. This CDR3 has 14 amino acids. The V and J ends lost 8 bases and 0 bases respectively, with 14 bases between them. CDR3 coding DNA: TGTGCCAGCCGCGGGGACACTAGCTCCTACGAGCAGTACTTC. Translating it yields CASRGDTSSYEQYF.

The chain has TRBV5-6 and TRBJ1-1, with 9 bases aligning to TRBD1. In germline, CDR1 is SGHDT, CDR2 YYEEEE. Germline trimming cut 4 bases from V and 0 bases from J; bases unmatched to any gene: 13. CDR3 length equals 18 residues. The CDR3 DNA reads TGTGCCAGCAGCCCGGAGCTGGGGACAGGGAAAGTGAACACTGAAGCTTTCTTT. It translates to CASSPELGTGKVNTEAFF.

The rearrangement uses TRBV6-5 and TRBJ1-1, with TRBD1 identical over 7 bases. The length of the CDR3 is 13 residues. V gave up 5 bases and J gave up 1 base; unmatched junction bases: 1. Germline-derived CDR1 and CDR2 are MNHEY and SVGAGI. The CDR3 DNA sequence: TGTGCCAGCAGTCGACAGGGGAACACTGAAGCTTTCTTT. It translates to CASSRQGNTEAFF.

The chain recombines TRBV7-8 with TRBJ1-4, with D possibly matching TRBD1 (5 bases). The CDR3 totals 14 residues. CDR1 and CDR2 from the germline V gene are SGHVS and FQNEAQ. V lost 5 bases, J lost 8 bases, and 15 bases lay in between. The CDR3 reads CASSPNYRDEKLFF. The CDR3, as DNA: TGTGCCAGCAGCCCGAACTATCGGGACGAAAAACTGTTTTTT.

A word on this clone: At the DNA level, this CDR3 is encoded by other sequences in the same sample as well. The V call is TRBV27, the J call TRBJ2-7; 7 positions match TRBD1. J gave up 2 bases and V 0 bases, and 4 bases lay outside the gene matches. Germline CDR1 is MNHEY and CDR2 is SMNVEV (reference sequence). The CDR3 totals 15 residues. CDR3 amino acids: CASSLSRQGPYEQYF. DNA of the CDR3: TGTGCCAGCAGTTTATCTCGACAGGGACCCTACGAGCAGTACTTC.

This chain joins TRBV1 and TRBJ2-1; the DNA was not compared with TRBD2, the D call given in the table. TRBV1 represents a pseudogene. The CDR3 sequence is 16 residues long. CDR3 loop: CTSSQDPGGPEDEQFF. The CDR3 DNA reads TGCACCAGCAGCCAAGATCCGGGAGGGCCCGAGGATGAGCAGTTCTTC.

The chain couples TRBV4-3 to TRBJ1-2; D is possibly TRBD1 (5 bases). The germline CDR1 and CDR2 sequences are LGHNA and YSLEER. The CDR3 spans 16 residues. V dropped 3 bases and J dropped 4 bases, with 18 bases sitting between them. CDR3 sequence (DNA): TGCGCCAGCAGCCAGACAGAGGAGGCCGCATCCTATGGCTACACCTTC. Its translation: CASSQTEEAASYGYTF.

The rearrangement links TRBV4-1 to TRBJ2-1; either TRBD1 or TRBD2 may supply D (9 bases each). The CDR3 has 21 residues. The germline V and J ends were trimmed by 6 bases and 2 bases, with 32 bases remaining between them. CDR1 MGHRA and CDR2 YSYEKL come from the germline V gene. This CDR3 is CASSRDREEGTSGFTYNEQFF. The CDR3 DNA is TGCGCCAGCAGTCGGGACAGGGAAGAGGGAACTAGCGGGTTTACCTACAATGAGCAGTTCTTC.

A note on this clone: This specimen includes other DNA sequences encoding the same CDR3. The rearrangement uses TRBV28 and TRBJ2-7, with 8 positions matching TRBD1. The CDR3 is 13 amino acids. Trimming took 8 bases from V and 4 from J; bases not matched to a gene: 7. The V gene's germline CDR1 is MDHEN and CDR2 SYDVKM. Here the CDR3 DNA reads TGTGCCAGCGGAGACAGGGGAGCGTACGAGCAGTACTTC. This sequence encodes CASGDRGAYEQYF. The full variable domain, rest sourced from reference TRBV28 and TRBJ2-7, is DVKVTQSSRYLVKRTGEKVFLECVQDMDHENMFWYRQDPGLGLRLIYFSYDVKMKEKGDIPEGYSVSREKKERFSLILESASTNQTSMYLCASGDRGAYEQYFGPGTRLTVT.

The rearrangement uses TRBV6-5 and TRBJ1-1; TRBD1 might be the D (5 bases). Germline CDR1 is MNHEY and CDR2 is SVGAGI. Trimming pared 0 bases from V and 1 base from J, leaving 9 bases between. The CDR3 contains 15 residues. CDR3 loop: CASSYSGGGNTEAFF. The CDR3, as DNA: TGTGCCAGCAGTTACTCGGGGGGAGGGAACACTGAAGCTTTCTTT.

The V and J genes are TRBV30 and TRBJ1-1, with 8 bases that match TRBD1. This CDR3 comprises 12 residues. The J segment lost 7 bases and the V segment lost 5 bases, leaving 6 bases of the junction unmatched. In germline, CDR1 is GTSNPN, CDR2 SVGIG (reference sequence). The CDR3 coding sequence is TGTGCCTGGGGGCAGGGGGCAATTGAAGCTTTCTTT. Translation gives CAWGQGAIEAFF.

A note on this clone: Other DNA sequences in the sample encode the same CDR3. The gene calls are TRBV9 and TRBJ1-1, with 11 bases lining up with TRBD1. This CDR3 comprises 14 residues. Germline V CDR1 and CDR2: SGDLS, YYNGEE. Trimming cost V 2 bases and J 4 bases; bases outside gene matches: 1. Here the CDR3 reads CASSVGTGGTEAFF. The CDR3 DNA follows: TGTGCCAGCAGCGTCGGGACAGGGGGCACTGAAGCTTTCTTT.

The chain carries TRBV7-6 and TRBJ2-7; 7 bases match TRBD2. The CDR3 sequence is 16 residues long. After removal of 3 bases from V and 0 bases from J, the junction contained 8 bases not matched to a gene. Germline V lookup: CDR1 SGHVS, CDR2 FNYEAQ. The CDR3 protein is CASSFAAGVGSYEQYF. The CDR3 region has the DNA TGTGCCAGCAGCTTCGCGGCGGGAGTGGGCTCCTACGAGCAGTACTTC. Based on the CDR3 plus reference TRBV7-6 and TRBJ2-7, the full variable domain is GAGVSQSPRYKVTKRGQDVALRCDPISGHVSLYWYRQALGQGPEFLTYFNYEAQQDKSGLPNDRFSAERPEGSISTLTIQRTEQRDSAMYRCASSFAAGVGSYEQYFGPGTRLTVT.

CDR3 protein: CASSESGGRSYNEQFF. The CDR3 DNA is TGCGCCAGCAGTGAGTCCGGCGGGCGCTCCTACAATGAGCAGTTCTTC. The V gene is TRBV10-2, the J gene TRBJ2-1, with a possible D match to TRBD2 (5 bases). The CDR3 runs to 16 residues. Germline CDR1 and CDR2: WSHSY and SAAADI. V lost 0 bases, J lost 0 bases, and 9 bases lay in between.

V gene TRBV6-5 combines with J gene TRBJ2-7, with D unresolved. CDR1 and CDR2 from the germline V gene are MNHEY and SVGAGI. Between the trimmed V and J ends, which lost 0 bases and 2 bases, there was a span of 11 bases. The CDR3 totals 15 residues. In DNA form, the CDR3 reads TGTGCCAGCAGTTACTCTAACCCTGCCGCCTACGAGCAGTACTTC. It codes for CASSYSNPAAYEQYF.

CDR3 amino acids: CASSRSPGLAQILVAQYF. CDR3 sequence (DNA): TGTGCCAGCAGCCGAAGCCCCGGACTAGCCCAAATTTTGGTGGCCCAGTACTTC. The chain combines TRBV13 with TRBJ2-5, with 8 bases aligning to TRBD2. The germline CDR1 and CDR2 sequences are PRHDT and FYEKMQ (reference sequence). The length of the CDR3 is 18 residues. V was pared by 5 bases and J by 9 bases, with 23 bases of the junction left unmatched. The full variable domain, with the rest looked up from reference TRBV13 and TRBJ2-5, is AAGVIQSPRHLIKEKRETATLKCYPIPRHDTVYWYQQGPGQDPQFLISFYEKMQSDKGSIPDRFSAQQFSDYHSELNMSSLELGDSALYFCASSRSPGLAQILVAQYFGPGTRLLVL.

In regard to this clone: Within the sample, other DNA sequences also encode this same CDR3. The genes are TRBV6-4 and TRBJ2-1; weak D call: TRBD2 (6 bases). Between the trimmed V and J ends, which lost 3 bases and 1 base, there was a span of 7 bases. The CDR3 has 14 amino acids. Germline assignment: CDR1 MRHNA and CDR2 SNTAGT. CDR3: CASSEGGSYNEQFF. As DNA, the CDR3 is TGTGCCAGCAGTGAGGGGGGTTCCTACAATGAGCAGTTCTTC.

In this sample, this clone turned up once. The chain recombines TRBV29-1 with TRBJ1-1, with D tentatively TRBD1 (6 bases). V lost 0 bases to trimming and J lost 7 bases, with 15 bases between them. This CDR3 comprises 14 residues. Germline V gives CDR1 SQVTM, CDR2 ANQGSEA. As DNA, the CDR3 is TGCAGCGTTGAAGATTGGGGGGGCCTTAGTGAAGCTTTCTTT. Translated: CSVEDWGGLSEAFF.